This TCR beta chain is drawn from a study of cytomegalovirus exposure and HLA in healthy donors. Trimming left V 2 bases short and J 2 bases short, with 11 bases between. This CDR3 has 15 amino acids. CDR1 MNHNY and CDR2 SVGAGI come from the germline V gene (reference sequence). It was with 60 Vbeta and 13 Jbeta primers that the PCR ran. The protocol was immunoSEQ multiplex PCR, while the TCRdb copy is restricted to in-frame clones and leaves out a portion. Of 130,000 or so clones in the sample, just under 75% were seen once. This clonotype was sampled from a man between 35 and 55 years old in good health and CMV-seropositive. This chain connects TRBV6-6 to TRBJ2-3; tentatively, D is TRBD2 (5 bases). Sequenced input: PBMCs. Here the CDR3 reads CASSYVALNTDTQYF. CDR3 nucleotides: TGTGCCAGCAGTTACGTAGCGCTAAACACAGATACGCAGTATTTT.